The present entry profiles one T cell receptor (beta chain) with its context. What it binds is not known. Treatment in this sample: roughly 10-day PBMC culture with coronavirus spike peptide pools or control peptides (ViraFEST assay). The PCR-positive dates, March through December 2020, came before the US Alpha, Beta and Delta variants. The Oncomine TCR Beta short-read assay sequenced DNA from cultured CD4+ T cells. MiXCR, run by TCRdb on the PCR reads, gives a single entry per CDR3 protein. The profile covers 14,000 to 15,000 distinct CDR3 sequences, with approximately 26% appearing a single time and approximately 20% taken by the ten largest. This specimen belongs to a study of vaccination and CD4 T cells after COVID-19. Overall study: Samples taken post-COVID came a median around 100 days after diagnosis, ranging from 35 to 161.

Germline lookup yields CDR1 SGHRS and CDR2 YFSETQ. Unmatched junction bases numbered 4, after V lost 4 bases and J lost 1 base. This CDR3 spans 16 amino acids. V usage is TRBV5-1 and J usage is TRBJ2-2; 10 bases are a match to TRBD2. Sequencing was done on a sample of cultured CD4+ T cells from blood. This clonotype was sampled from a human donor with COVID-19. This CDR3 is CASSPSGGKNTGELFF. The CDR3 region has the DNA TGCGCCAGCAGCCCTAGCGGGGGAAAGAACACCGGGGAGCTGTTTTTT.